This T cell receptor beta chain was observed in a study of blood T cell repertoires in COVID-19. Study-wide background: Samples of COVID-19 (acute and convalescent) were obtained from the United States, Italy and Spain. Sample material is recorded as cDNA or gDNA derived from T cells, B-cell-depleted T cells, or PBMCs.

Germline V gene lookup returns CDR1 SGHDN and CDR2 FVKESK. The CDR3 consists of 13 residues. Trimming shortened V by 3 bases and J by 5 bases, and 8 bases separated the two germline ends. Under the authors' procedure: Amplified reference gene primers provided the basis for estimating nucleated cell counts. TCRdb keeps only in-frame clones here, not all; method: immunoSEQ multiplex PCR. V, J and clone size are those of that table, while D and trimming were read from the DNA. The sample shows some 200,000 clones, 65% to 90% of them seen only once. This receptor was taken from a human donor in a cohort sampled during active COVID-19. The chain couples TRBV14 to TRBJ2-1; the D gene is possibly TRBD1 (5 bases). Sample: peripheral blood. The DNA of the CDR3 is TGTGCCAGCAGCCATCTGGGGCACAATGAGCAGTTCTTC. It specifies CASSHLGHNEQFF.